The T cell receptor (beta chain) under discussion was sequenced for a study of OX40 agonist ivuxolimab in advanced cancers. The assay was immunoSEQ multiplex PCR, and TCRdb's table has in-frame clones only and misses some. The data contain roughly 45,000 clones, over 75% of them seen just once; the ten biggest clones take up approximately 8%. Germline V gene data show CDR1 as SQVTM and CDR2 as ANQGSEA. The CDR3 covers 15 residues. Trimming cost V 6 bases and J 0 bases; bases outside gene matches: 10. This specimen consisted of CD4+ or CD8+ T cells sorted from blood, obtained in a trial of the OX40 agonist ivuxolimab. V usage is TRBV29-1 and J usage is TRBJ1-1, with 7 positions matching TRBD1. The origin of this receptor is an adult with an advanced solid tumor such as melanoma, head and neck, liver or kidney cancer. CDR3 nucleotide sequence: TGCAGCGTCAGACAGGGTTGGGGTATGAACACTGAAGCTTTCTTT. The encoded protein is CSVRQGWGMNTEAFF.